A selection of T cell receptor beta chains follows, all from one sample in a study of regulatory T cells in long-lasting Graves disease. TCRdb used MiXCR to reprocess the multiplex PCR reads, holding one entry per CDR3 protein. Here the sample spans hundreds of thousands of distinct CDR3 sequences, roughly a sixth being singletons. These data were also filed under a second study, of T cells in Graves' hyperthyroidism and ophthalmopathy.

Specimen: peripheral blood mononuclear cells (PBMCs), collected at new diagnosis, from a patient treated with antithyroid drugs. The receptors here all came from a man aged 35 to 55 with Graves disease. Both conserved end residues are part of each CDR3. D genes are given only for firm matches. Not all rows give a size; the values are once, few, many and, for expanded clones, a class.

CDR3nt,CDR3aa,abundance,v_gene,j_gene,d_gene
TGTGCCAGCAGCTTAGTGAAGGGGGTCTCCTACAATGAGCAGTTCTTC,CASSLVKGVSYNEQFF,few,TRBV7-8,TRBJ2-1,NA
TGTGCCAGCAGAGGGACGGATGGTAATTCACCCCTCCACTTT,CASRGTDGNSPLHF,many,TRBV2,TRBJ1-6,NA
TGTGCCAGCAGAGGACTAGCGGGGGTAGTCGGGGAGCTGTTTTTT,CASRGLAGVVGELFF,many,TRBV2,TRBJ2-2,TRBD2
TGTGCCAGCAGCTCAGAGGGACGGTCCTTTGATACGCAGTATTTT,CASSSEGRSFDTQYF,NA,TRBV6-1,TRBJ2-3,NA
TGTGCCAGCAGCTTCTCGCCGACTAGCACAGATACGCAGTATTTT,CASSFSPTSTDTQYF,many,TRBV7-3,TRBJ2-3,NA
TGTGCCACCAGTGATTTGTTCCAAGAGACCCAGTACTTC,CATSDLFQETQYF,few,TRBV24-1,TRBJ2-5,NA
TGTGCCAGCAGTTCCCATCGGGGGACAGGGGGCATGCAGCCCCAGCATTTT,CASSSHRGTGGMQPQHF,few,TRBV27,TRBJ1-5,TRBD1
TGTGCCAGCAGTTTTCGGGTGGGAGACACAGATACGCAGTATTTT,CASSFRVGDTDTQYF,NA,TRBV27,TRBJ2-3,NA
TGCAGTGCTAGAGGAGGGGGAGTCTCCTACAATGAGCAGTTCTTC,CSARGGGVSYNEQFF,NA,TRBV20-1,TRBJ2-1,NA
TGCAGTGCTAGCAGAGGCCCCACAACTAATGAAAAACTGTTTTTT,CSASRGPTTNEKLFF,few,TRBV20-1,TRBJ1-4,NA
TGTGCCAGCAGTAGTCTGGGGCAGGGGGCCTCAGATACGCAGTATTTT,CASSSLGQGASDTQYF,many,TRBV2,TRBJ2-3,TRBD1
TGTGCCAGCTCTAGCTACGAGACCCAGTACTTC,CASSSYETQYF,many,TRBV7-9,TRBJ2-5,NA
TGTGCCAGCAGCCAGGGGAAGTATGGCTACACCTTC,CASSQGKYGYTF,NA,TRBV12-3/TRBV12-4,TRBJ1-2,NA
TGTGCCAGCAGTTGGACTAGCGGGGGTGGGCTCTTC,CASSWTSGGGLF,many,TRBV2,TRBJ2-1,TRBD2
TGTGCCAGCAGTTTACTAGGACATGTCTCCTACAATGAGCAGTTCTTC,CASSLLGHVSYNEQFF,few,TRBV28,TRBJ2-1,NA
TGTGCTAGTGGCATAGGACAGACCACAGATACGCAGTATTTT,CASGIGQTTDTQYF,many,TRBV12-5,TRBJ2-3,NA
TGTGCCAGCAGCCTGAACAGGGGTAATTCACCCCTCCACTTT,CASSLNRGNSPLHF,many,TRBV7-3,TRBJ1-6,TRBD1
TGTGCCAGCAGTTTATTTCGGCGTCACAATAATTCACCCCTCCACTTT,CASSLFRRHNNSPLHF,many,TRBV28,TRBJ1-6,NA
TGCGCCAGCAGCCAAGGTCCAGCGGGGGGGCCGCAGACCCAGTACTTC,CASSQGPAGGPQTQYF,NA,TRBV4-1,TRBJ2-5,TRBD2
TGTGCCAGCAGCGCCGGGACCGATTCGCTGGGCACCGGGGAGCTGTTTTTT,CASSAGTDSLGTGELFF,many,TRBV7-8,TRBJ2-2,NA
TGCGCCAGCAGCTCACGATCAGCGACCTCCTACAATGAGCAGTTCTTC,CASSSRSATSYNEQFF,many,TRBV5-1,TRBJ2-1,NA
TGTGCCAGCTCCCCGAAGCGGGGGTACTACACAGATACGCAGTATTTT,CASSPKRGYYTDTQYF,many,TRBV27,TRBJ2-3,TRBD2
TGCGCCAGCAATTTCGCCGGAACGGGCAATCAGCCCCAGCATTTT,CASNFAGTGNQPQHF,NA,TRBV10-2,TRBJ1-5,NA
TGCGCCAGCACCCCCAGGGGGCCGACAGGGGGCTTATACGAGCAGTACTTC,CASTPRGPTGGLYEQYF,few,TRBV5-1,TRBJ2-7,TRBD1
TGTGCCAGCAGTGAGAGACAGGGGGCATTTGAGCAGTTCTTC,CASSERQGAFEQFF,many,TRBV2,TRBJ2-1,TRBD1
TGTGCCAGCAGCCGGTGGGGGACCCAGTACTTC,CASSRWGTQYF,NA,TRBV11-2,TRBJ2-5,NA
TGTGCCAGCAGCCGCCGGGACGGGAACACTGAAGCTTTCTTT,CASSRRDGNTEAFF,many,TRBV3-1,TRBJ1-1,NA
TGTGCCAGCAGTTACGGTGCAGGGTCCACTGAAGCTTTCTTT,CASSYGAGSTEAFF,many,TRBV6-5,TRBJ1-1,NA
TGTGCCAGCAGCTTGGTTAGGGGGTGGTCCTACGAGCAGTACTTC,CASSLVRGWSYEQYF,many,TRBV7-9,TRBJ2-7,NA
TGTGCCACCAGCAGAGAACCGGGACAACCAGAGACCCAGTACTTC,CATSREPGQPETQYF,many,TRBV15,TRBJ2-5,NA
TGTGCCAGTAGTATCCGGGACACAGGAAACACTGAAGCTTTCTTT,CASSIRDTGNTEAFF,few,TRBV19,TRBJ1-1,NA
TGCAGTGCACAAACAGGGCCATATAATTCACCCCTCCACTTT,CSAQTGPYNSPLHF,NA,TRBV20-1,TRBJ1-6,NA
TGCGCCAGCAGCGCGACCACCTACAATGAGCAGTTCTTC,CASSATTYNEQFF,many,TRBV5-1,TRBJ2-1,NA
TGTGCCACCAGTGACTCTTCCCGGACAAACATTCAGTACTTC,CATSDSSRTNIQYF,NA,TRBV24-1,TRBJ2-4,NA
TGTGCCAGCTCACTAGGGACAGGGCTTGGTCAGCCCCAGCATTTT,CASSLGTGLGQPQHF,many,TRBV18,TRBJ1-5,TRBD1
TGTGCCACTGAAATCCGGGACAGGGGATACAATGAGCAGTTCTTC,CATEIRDRGYNEQFF,NA,TRBV24-1,TRBJ2-1,TRBD1
TGTGCCAGCAGCCGAGATATGGTCACCTACGAGCAGTACTTC,CASSRDMVTYEQYF,NA,TRBV11-3,TRBJ2-7,NA
TGTGCCAGCAGCCAGTACAGGGTTGGAAACACCATATATTTT,CASSQYRVGNTIYF,many,TRBV9,TRBJ1-3,NA
TGTGCCATCAGCGCAGGGGGCCACTCTGGGGCCAACGTCCTGACTTTC,CAISAGGHSGANVLTF,NA,TRBV10-3,TRBJ2-6,TRBD1
TGCGCCAGCAGCCAAGATAATGTGGGACCTAACACAGATACGCAGTATTTT,CASSQDNVGPNTDTQYF,NA,TRBV4-1,TRBJ2-3,NA
TGTGCCAGCAGCTCGTCGAAAAAGGGTACAGATACGCAGTATTTT,CASSSSKKGTDTQYF,many,TRBV5-6,TRBJ2-3,NA
TGTGCCAGCAGCCGGGACAGTCGTAGCAATCAGCCCCAGCATTTT,CASSRDSRSNQPQHF,many,TRBV11-2,TRBJ1-5,TRBD1
TGTGCCAGCAGTTTAGGACAGGGGACAACTTTCTTT,CASSLGQGTTFF,many,TRBV28,TRBJ1-1,TRBD1
TGTGCCAGCAGCACCCGGCAACTCAATGAGCAGTTCTTC,CASSTRQLNEQFF,NA,TRBV7-8,TRBJ2-1,NA
TGTGCCAGCAGTGGACAGGGTGGCACAGATACGCAGTATTTT,CASSGQGGTDTQYF,many,TRBV2,TRBJ2-3,TRBD1
TGTGCCAGCAGTGGCGACTGGAGCACTGAAGCTTTCTTT,CASSGDWSTEAFF,many,TRBV3-1,TRBJ1-1,NA
TGTGCCAGCAGCTGGACTAGGGAGGCCGGGGAGCTGTTTTTT,CASSWTREAGELFF,NA,TRBV7-2,TRBJ2-2,TRBD2
TGTGCCAGCAGCAACTGGGGACTCGACACGAGCGGCGAGCAGTACTTC,CASSNWGLDTSGEQYF,many,TRBV7-9,TRBJ2-7,NA
TGTGCCAGTGGGGGACAGCGCCTACAGCCCCAGCATTTT,CASGGQRLQPQHF,many,TRBV6-1,TRBJ1-5,TRBD1
TGTGCCAGCAGCTTGGCCTTTGCGAGCGGGGGGGATACGCAGTATTTT,CASSLAFASGGDTQYF,many,TRBV5-8,TRBJ2-3,TRBD2
TGCAGTGCTAGTCATCTCGGGGAAACTGAAGCTTTCTTT,CSASHLGETEAFF,NA,TRBV20-1,TRBJ1-1,NA
TGCAGCGTGGACAGGGGTGGGTTT,CSVDRGGF,few,TRBV29-1,TRBJ1-1,TRBD1
TGTGCCAGCAGCTTAGGGCTACGGTTTCAAGAGACCCAGTACTTC,CASSLGLRFQETQYF,many,TRBV11-1,TRBJ2-5,NA
TGCAGTGCCCCTGGGACAGGGACCATCGACGCGCAGTACTTC,CSAPGTGTIDAQYF,few,TRBV20-1,TRBJ2-7,TRBD1
TGTGCCATCAGTGAGCCGAATCCTGGGGCCAACGTCCTGACTTTC,CAISEPNPGANVLTF,few,TRBV10-3,TRBJ2-6,NA
TGTGCCAGCAGTTGGTGGGTGGCCGGTGGCACAGATACGCAGTATTTT,CASSWWVAGGTDTQYF,many,TRBV28,TRBJ2-3,NA
TGTGCCAGCAGCCCCCGTTCCGCCGGGGAGCTGTTTTTT,CASSPRSAGELFF,many,TRBV7-2,TRBJ2-2,NA